This entry features one T cell receptor beta chain sequence. The junction departs from germline at one end; a sequencing error may be responsible. This entry belongs to a study of cytomegalovirus exposure and HLA in healthy donors. Germline assignment: CDR1 SGHRS and CDR2 YFSETQ. There are 15 residues in the CDR3. The PCR ran on 60 Vbeta and 13 Jbeta primers. Sequenced by immunoSEQ multiplex PCR; TCRdb stores in-frame clones only, minus some. Counted here are 70,000 to 85,000 clones, 60% to 70% occurring once; the ten biggest clones make up 5% to 6%. Sequenced: PBMCs. The chain uses TRBV5-1 and TRBJ2-3, with 7 bases identical to TRBD2. The sequence was obtained from a man aged 25 to 40 in good health and CMV-seropositive. Here the CDR3 reads CASTLRGDYTDTQYF. The CDR3 nucleotides are TGCGCCAGCACCTTGCGTGGGGACTACACAGATACGCAGTATTTT.